This T cell receptor (beta chain) stems from a study of T-cell memory formation after mild COVID-19. CDR3 length: 12 residues. CDR1 is MDHEN and CDR2 is SYDVKM in the germline V gene. The germline V and J ends were trimmed by 7 bases and 7 bases, with 10 bases remaining between them. TCRdb re-analysed the 5' RACE reads in MiXCR, keeping a single row per CDR3 protein. The table has around 200,000 distinct CDR3 sequences, about 11% seen once. The chain has TRBV28 and TRBJ2-2; D gene ambiguous. Sequencing was performed on PBMCs or a T cell subset sorted from them (not recorded which). The TCR comes from a man between 18 and 35 years old who had mild COVID-19 (a few samples of this study predate the infection). Cell type and time point are not known. The CDR3, as DNA: TGTGCCAGCACCACCCGTGTCGGGGAGCTGTTTTTT. Its translation is CASTTRVGELFF.